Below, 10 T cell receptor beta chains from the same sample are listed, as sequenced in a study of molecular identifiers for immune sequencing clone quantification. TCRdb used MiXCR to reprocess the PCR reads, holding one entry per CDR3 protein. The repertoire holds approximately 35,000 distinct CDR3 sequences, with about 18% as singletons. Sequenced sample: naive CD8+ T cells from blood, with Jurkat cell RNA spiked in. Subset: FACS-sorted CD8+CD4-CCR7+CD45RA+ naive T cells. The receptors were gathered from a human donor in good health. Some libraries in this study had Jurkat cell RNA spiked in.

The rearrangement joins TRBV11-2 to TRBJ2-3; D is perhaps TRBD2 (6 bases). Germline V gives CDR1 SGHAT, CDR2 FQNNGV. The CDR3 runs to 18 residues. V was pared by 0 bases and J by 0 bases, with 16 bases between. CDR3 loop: CASSLDLLAVLSTDTQYF. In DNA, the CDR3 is TGTGCCAGCAGCTTAGATCTTTTAGCGGTACTTAGCACAGATACGCAGTATTTT. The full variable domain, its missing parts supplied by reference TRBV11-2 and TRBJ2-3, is EAGVAQSPRYKIIEKRQSVAFWCNPISGHATLYWYQQILGQGPKLLIQFQNNGVVDDSQLPKDRFSAERLKGVDSTLKIQPAKLEDSAVYLCASSLDLLAVLSTDTQYFGPGTRLTVL.

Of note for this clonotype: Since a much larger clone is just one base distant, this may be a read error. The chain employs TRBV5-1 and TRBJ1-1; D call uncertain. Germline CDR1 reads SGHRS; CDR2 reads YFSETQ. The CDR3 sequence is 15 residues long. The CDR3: CASGLSAAMSTEAFF. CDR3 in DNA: TGCGCCAGCGGCTTGTCGGCGGCAATGAGCACTGAAGCTTTCTTT.

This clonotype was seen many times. The CDR3 loop reads CASSLDRTMAEAFF. CDR3 DNA: TGTGCCAGCAGCCTCGATCGTACTATGGCTGAAGCTTTCTTT. The J gene is TRBJ1-1, the V gene TRBV7-9; D remains ambiguous. CDR1 is SEHNR and CDR2 is FQNEAQ in the germline V gene (reference sequence). The CDR3 extends over 14 amino acids. Between the trimmed V and J ends, which lost 5 bases and 6 bases, there was a span of 16 bases.

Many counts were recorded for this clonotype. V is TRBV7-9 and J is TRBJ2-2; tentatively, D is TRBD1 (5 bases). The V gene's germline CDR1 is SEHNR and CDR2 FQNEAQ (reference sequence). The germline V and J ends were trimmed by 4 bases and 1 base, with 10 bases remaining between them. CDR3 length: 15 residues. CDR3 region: CASSSPTENTGELFF. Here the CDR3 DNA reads TGTGCCAGCAGCTCCCCGACAGAGAACACCGGGGAGCTGTTTTTT.

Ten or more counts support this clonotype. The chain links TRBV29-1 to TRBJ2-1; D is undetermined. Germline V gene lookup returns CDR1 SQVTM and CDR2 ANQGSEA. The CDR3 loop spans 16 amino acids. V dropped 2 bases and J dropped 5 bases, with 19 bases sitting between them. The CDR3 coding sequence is TGCAGCGTTGAACAGCCCGGTATATCTTTCCACAATGAGCAGTTCTTC. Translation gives CSVEQPGISFHNEQFF.

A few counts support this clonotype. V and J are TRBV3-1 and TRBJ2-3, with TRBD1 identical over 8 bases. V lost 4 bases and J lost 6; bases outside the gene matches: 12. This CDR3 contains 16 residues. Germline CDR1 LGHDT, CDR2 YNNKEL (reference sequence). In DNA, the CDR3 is TGTGCCAGCAGCCCCGTACAGGGGGTAGGATTGGATACGCAGTATTTT. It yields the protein CASSPVQGVGLDTQYF.

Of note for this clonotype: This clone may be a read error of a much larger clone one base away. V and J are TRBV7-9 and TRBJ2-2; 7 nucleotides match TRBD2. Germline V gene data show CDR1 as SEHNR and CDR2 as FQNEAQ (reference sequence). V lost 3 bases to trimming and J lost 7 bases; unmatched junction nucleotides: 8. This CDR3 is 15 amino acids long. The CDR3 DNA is TGTGCCAGCAGCTTCGCGGGAGAGCCCCACGGGGAGCTGTTTTTT. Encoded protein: CASSFAGEPHGELFF.

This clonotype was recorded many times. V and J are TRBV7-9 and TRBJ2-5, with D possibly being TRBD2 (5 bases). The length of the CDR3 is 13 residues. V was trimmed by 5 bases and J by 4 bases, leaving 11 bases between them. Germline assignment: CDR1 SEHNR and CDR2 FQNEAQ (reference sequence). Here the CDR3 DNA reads TGTGCCAGCAGCACACTAGGCAGAGAGACCCAGTACTTC. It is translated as CASSTLGRETQYF.

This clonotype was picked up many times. CDR3 region: CATRLQGPLREKLFF. CDR3 DNA: TGTGCCACCAGGTTACAGGGACCCCTGCGGGAAAAACTGTTTTTT. The chain links TRBV15 to TRBJ1-4; D is possibly TRBD1 (6 bases). Deletions cut 6 bases from V and 8 bases from J, with 19 bases between. Germline CDR1 LNHNV, CDR2 YYDKDF (reference sequence). The CDR3 sequence is 15 residues long.

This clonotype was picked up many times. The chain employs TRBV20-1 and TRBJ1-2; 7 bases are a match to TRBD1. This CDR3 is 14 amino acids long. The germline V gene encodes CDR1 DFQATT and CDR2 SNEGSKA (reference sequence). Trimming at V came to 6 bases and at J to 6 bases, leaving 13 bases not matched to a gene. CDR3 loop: CSALTGATLHGYTF. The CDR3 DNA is TGCAGTGCGTTAACAGGGGCCACTCTACATGGCTACACCTTC.